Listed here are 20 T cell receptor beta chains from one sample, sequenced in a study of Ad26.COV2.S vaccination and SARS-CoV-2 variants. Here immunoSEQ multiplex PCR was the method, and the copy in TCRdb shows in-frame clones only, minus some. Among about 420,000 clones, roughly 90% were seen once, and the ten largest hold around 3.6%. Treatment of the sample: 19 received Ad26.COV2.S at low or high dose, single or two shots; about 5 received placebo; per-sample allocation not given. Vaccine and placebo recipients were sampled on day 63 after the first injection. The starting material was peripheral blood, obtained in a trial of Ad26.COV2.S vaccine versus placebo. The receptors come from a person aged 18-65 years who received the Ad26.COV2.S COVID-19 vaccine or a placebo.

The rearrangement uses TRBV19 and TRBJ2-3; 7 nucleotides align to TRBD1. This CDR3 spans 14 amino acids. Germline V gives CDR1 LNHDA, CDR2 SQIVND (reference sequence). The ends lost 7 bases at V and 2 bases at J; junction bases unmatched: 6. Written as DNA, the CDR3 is TGTGCCAGTAAATTGGGGACAGTCACAGATACGCAGTATTTT. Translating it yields CASKLGTVTDTQYF.

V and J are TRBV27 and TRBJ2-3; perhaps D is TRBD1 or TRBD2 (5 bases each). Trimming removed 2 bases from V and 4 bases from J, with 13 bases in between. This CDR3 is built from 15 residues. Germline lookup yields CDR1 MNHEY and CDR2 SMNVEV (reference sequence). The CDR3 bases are TGTGCCAGCAGTTTACAGGGTGAGGGGTCAGATACGCAGTATTTT. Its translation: CASSLQGEGSDTQYF.

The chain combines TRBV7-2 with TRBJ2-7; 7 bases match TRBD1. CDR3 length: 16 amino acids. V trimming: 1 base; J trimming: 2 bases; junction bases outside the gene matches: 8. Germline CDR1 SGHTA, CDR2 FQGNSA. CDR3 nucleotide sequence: TGTGCCAGCAGCTTAGGGACCGGGACAGACCCCTACGAGCAGTACTTC. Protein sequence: CASSLGTGTDPYEQYF.

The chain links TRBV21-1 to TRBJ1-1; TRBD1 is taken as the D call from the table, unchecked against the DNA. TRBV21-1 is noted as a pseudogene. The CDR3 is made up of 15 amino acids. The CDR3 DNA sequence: TGTGCCAGCAGCTTCCAGGACAGCGCGAACACTGAAGCTTTCTTT. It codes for CASSFQDSANTEAFF.

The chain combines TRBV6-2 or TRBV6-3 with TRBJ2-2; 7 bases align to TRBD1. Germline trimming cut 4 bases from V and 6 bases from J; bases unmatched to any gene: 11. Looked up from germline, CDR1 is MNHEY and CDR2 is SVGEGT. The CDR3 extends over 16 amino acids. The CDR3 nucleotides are TGTGCCAGCAGTTCAACCCCAAACAGGGGCCCCGGGGAGCTGTTTTTT. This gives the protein CASSSTPNRGPGELFF.

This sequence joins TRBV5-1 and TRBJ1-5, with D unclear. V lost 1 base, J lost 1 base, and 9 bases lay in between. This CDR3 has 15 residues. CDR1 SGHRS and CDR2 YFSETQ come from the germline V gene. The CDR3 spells CASSLKGSSNQPQHF. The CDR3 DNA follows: TGCGCCAGCAGCTTGAAGGGAAGCAGCAATCAGCCCCAGCATTTT.

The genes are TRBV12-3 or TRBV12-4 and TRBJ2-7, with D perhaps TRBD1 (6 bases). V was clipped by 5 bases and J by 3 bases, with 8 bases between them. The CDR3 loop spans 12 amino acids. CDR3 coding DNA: TGTGCCAGCAGTAACAGGGTCTACGAGCAGTACTTC. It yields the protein CASSNRVYEQYF.

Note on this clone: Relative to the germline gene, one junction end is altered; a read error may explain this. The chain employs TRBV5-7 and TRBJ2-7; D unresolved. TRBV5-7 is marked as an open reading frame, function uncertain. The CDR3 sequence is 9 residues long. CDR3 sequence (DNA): TGTGCCAGCAGCACTCCCCGGAACTTC. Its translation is CASSTPRNF.

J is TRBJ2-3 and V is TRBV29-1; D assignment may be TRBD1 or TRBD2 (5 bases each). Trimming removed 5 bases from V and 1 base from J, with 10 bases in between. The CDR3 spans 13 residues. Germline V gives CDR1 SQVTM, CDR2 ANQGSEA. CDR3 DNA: TGCAGCGTTCTGGGGGAACGCACAGATACGCAGTATTTT. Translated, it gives CSVLGERTDTQYF.

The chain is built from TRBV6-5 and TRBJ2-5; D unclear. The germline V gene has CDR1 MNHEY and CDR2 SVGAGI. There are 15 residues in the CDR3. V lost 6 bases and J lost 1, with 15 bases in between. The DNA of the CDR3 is TGTGCCAGCAGGCGACGCGTCTACGGCCAAGAGACCCAGTACTTC. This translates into CASRRRVYGQETQYF.

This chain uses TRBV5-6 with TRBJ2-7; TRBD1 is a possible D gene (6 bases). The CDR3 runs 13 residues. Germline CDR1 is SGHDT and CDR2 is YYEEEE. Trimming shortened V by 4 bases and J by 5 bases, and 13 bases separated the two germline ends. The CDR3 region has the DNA TGTGCCAGCAGCCCGGACAGTTTTCACGAGCAGTACTTC. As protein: CASSPDSFHEQYF. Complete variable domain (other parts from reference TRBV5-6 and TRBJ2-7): DAGVTQSPTHLIKTRGQQVTLRCSPKSGHDTVSWYQQALGQGPQFIFQYYEEEERQRGNFPDRFSGHQFPNYSSELNVNALLLGDSALYLCASSPDSFHEQYFGPGTRLTVT.

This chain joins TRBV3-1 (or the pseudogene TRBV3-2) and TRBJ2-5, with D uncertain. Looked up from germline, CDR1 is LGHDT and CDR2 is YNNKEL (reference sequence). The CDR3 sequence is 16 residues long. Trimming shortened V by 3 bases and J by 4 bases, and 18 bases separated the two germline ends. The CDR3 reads CASSHLGPYWGETQYF. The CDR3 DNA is TGTGCCAGCAGCCATCTTGGACCATACTGGGGAGAGACCCAGTACTTC.

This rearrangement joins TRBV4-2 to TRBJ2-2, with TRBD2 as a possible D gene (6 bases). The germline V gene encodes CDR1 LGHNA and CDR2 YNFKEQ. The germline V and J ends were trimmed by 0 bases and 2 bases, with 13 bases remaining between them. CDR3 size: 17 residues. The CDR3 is CASSQEQASANTGELFF. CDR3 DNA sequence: TGTGCCAGCAGCCAAGAACAGGCTAGCGCAAACACCGGGGAGCTGTTTTTT.

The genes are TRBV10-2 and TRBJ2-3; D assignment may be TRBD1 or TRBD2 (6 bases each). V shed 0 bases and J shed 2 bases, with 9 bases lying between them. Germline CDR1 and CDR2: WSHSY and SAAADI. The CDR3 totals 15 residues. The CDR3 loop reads CASSESGGDTDTQYF. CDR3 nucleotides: TGCGCCAGCAGTGAGTCGGGGGGCGACACAGATACGCAGTATTTT.

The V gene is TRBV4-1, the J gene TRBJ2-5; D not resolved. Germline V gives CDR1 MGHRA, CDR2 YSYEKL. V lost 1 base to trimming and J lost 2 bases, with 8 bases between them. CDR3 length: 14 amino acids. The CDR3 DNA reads TGCGCCAGCAGCCAAGGGGCTAATCAAGAGACCCAGTACTTC. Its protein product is CASSQGANQETQYF.

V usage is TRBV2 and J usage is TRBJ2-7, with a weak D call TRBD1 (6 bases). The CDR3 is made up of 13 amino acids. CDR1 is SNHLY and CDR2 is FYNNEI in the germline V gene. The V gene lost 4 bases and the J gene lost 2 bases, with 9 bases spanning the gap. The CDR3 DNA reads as TGTGCCAGCAGTGGACAGGTCACCTACGAGCAGTACTTC. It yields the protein CASSGQVTYEQYF.

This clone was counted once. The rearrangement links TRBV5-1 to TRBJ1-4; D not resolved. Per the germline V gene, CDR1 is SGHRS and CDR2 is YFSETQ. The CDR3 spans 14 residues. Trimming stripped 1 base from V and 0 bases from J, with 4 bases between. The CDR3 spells CASSLLSTNEKLFF. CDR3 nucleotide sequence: TGCGCCAGCAGCTTGTTGTCAACTAATGAAAAACTGTTTTTT.

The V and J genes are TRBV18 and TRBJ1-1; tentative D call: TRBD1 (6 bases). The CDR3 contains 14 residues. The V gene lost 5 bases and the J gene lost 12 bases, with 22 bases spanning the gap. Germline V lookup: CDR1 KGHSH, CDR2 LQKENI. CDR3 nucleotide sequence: TGTGCCAGCTCATTTCCCGGGACACCAACGAAAACTTTCTTT. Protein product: CASSFPGTPTKTFF.

CDR3 nucleotide sequence: TGTGCCAGCAGTCACCGACAGGACACAGATACGCAGTATTTT. Its protein product is CASSHRQDTDTQYF. This chain connects TRBV6-2 or TRBV6-3 to TRBJ2-3; maybe TRBD1 (6 bases). The CDR3 spans 14 residues. CDR1 and CDR2 from the germline V gene are MNHEY and SVGEGT. V dropped 5 bases and J dropped 2 bases, with 11 bases sitting between them.

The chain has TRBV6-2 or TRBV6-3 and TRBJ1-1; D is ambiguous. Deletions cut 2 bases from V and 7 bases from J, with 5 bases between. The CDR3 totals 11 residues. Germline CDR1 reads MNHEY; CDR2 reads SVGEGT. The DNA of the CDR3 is TGTGCCAGCAGTTACGGCGGTGAAGCTTTCTTT. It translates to CASSYGGEAFF.